This TCR beta chain originates from a study of cytomegalovirus exposure and HLA in healthy donors. Turning to the study itself: Inside one of the first data releases sat around 86 million unique TCRs taken from HLA-typed donors. Study-level points and caveats: Indistinguishability led to the exclusion of some V segments, TRBV6-2 and TRBV6-3 included. Associated with HLA alleles at 0.05 false discovery rate in a later analysis were over 15,000 TCR beta sequences. It was reportedly the case that the classifier diagnosed cytomegalovirus status with high specificity and sensitivity.

PCR involved 60 Vbeta and 13 Jbeta primers. Profiling relied on immunoSEQ multiplex PCR, and the TCRdb table lists in-frame clones only, not all of them. The sample table sets out more than 35,000 clones. Germline CDR1 reads SGDLS; CDR2 reads YYNGEE. Trimming shortened V by 0 bases and J by 1 base, and 4 bases separated the two germline ends. The CDR3 contains 13 residues. Comment on this clone: As yet, its antigen is unknown.

The chain links TRBV9 to TRBJ1-1, with D unresolved. The source material was PBMCs. The sequence was obtained from a man aged 25-45 years in good health and CMV-seronegative. The CDR3 reads CASSVAGNTEAFF. CDR3 bases: TGTGCCAGCAGCGTAGCCGGGAACACTGAAGCTTTCTTT.